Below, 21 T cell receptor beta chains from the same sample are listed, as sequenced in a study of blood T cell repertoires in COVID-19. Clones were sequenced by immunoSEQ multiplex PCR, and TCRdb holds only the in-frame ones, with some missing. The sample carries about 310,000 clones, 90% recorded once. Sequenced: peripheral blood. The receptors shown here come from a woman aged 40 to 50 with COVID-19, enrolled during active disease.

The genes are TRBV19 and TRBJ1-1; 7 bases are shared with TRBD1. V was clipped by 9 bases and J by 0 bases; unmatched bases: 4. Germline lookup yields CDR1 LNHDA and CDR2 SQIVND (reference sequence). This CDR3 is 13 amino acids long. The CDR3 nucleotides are TGTGCCAGCAGACAGGGCTTGAACACTGAAGCTTTCTTT. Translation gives CASRQGLNTEAFF.

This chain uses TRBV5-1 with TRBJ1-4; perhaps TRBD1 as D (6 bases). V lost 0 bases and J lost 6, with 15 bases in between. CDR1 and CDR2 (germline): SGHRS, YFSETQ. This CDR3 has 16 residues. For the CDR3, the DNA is TGCGCCAGCAGCTTGGGGCAGGGGAAGGGGTATGAAAAACTGTTTTTT. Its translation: CASSLGQGKGYEKLFF. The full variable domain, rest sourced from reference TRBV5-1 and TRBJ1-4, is KAGVTQTPRYLIKTRGQQVTLSCSPISGHRSVSWYQQTPGQGLQFLFEYFSETQRNKGNFPGRFSGRQFSNSRSEMNVSTLELGDSALYLCASSLGQGKGYEKLFFGSGTQLSVL.

The CDR3 sequence is CASSLLRAGELFF. As DNA, the CDR3 is TGCGCCAGCAGCCTGTTGCGGGCCGGGGAGCTGTTTTTT. The V gene is TRBV5-1, the J gene TRBJ2-2; D perhaps matches TRBD2 (5 bases). V was clipped by 4 bases and J by 6 bases, with 10 bases between them. The CDR3 runs to 13 residues. Germline V CDR1 and CDR2: SGHRS, YFSETQ.

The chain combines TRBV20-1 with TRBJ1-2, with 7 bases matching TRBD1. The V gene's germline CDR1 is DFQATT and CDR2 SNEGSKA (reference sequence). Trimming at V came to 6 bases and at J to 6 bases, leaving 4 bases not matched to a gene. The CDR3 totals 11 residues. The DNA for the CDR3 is TGCAGTGCCGCACAGGGGAATGGCTACACCTTC. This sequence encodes CSAAQGNGYTF.

DNA of the CDR3: TGTGCCAGCAGCTGGGTCCTAGCGGGAGAATACGAGCAGTACTTC. Translating gives CASSWVLAGEYEQYF. The chain is built from TRBV7-2 and TRBJ2-7; TRBD2 matches at 10 bases. CDR3 length: 15 residues. Germline V lookup: CDR1 SGHTA, CDR2 FQGNSA. With 4 bases clipped from V and 4 bases from J, the junction kept 7 bases outside the gene matches.

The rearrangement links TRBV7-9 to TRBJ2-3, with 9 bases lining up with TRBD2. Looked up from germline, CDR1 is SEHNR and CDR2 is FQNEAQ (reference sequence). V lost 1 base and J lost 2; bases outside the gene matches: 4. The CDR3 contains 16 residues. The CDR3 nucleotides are TGTGCCAGCAGCTTAGGGGTAGCGGGAGCCACAGATACGCAGTATTTT. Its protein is CASSLGVAGATDTQYF.

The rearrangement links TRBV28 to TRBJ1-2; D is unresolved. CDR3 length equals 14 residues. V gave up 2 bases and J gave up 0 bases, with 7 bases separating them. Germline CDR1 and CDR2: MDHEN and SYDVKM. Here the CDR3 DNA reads TGTGCCAGCAGTTTAGAGCAGGCTAACTATGGCTACACCTTC. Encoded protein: CASSLEQANYGYTF.

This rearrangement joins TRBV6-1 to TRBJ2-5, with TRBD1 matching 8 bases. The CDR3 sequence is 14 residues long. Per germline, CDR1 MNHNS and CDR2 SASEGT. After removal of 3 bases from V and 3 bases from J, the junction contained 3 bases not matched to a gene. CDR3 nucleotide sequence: TGTGCCAGCAGTGAGCAGGGGGCAAAAGAGACCCAGTACTTC. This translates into CASSEQGAKETQYF.

CDR3 bases: TGTGCCAGCAGTCGTAGTGCGGGGGTTGAAAAACTGTTTTTT. Protein: CASSRSAGVEKLFF. V usage is TRBV7-2 and J usage is TRBJ1-4; D is perhaps TRBD1 (5 bases). From germline, CDR1 is SGHTA and CDR2 FQGNSA. The CDR3 sequence is 14 residues long. The ends were cut back, 6 bases at V and 7 bases at J, with 15 bases in the middle. The full variable domain, in which reference TRBV7-2 and TRBJ1-4 provide the parts outside the CDR3, is GAGVSQSPSNKVTEKGKDVELRCDPISGHTALYWYRQSLGQGLEFLIYFQGNSAPDKSGLPSDRFSAERTGGSVSTLTIQRTQQEDSAVYLCASSRSAGVEKLFFGSGTQLSVL.

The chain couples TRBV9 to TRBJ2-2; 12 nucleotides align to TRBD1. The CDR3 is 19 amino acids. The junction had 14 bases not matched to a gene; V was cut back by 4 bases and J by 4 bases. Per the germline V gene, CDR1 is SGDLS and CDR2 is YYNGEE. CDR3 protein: CASSPGTGGGGLGTGELFF. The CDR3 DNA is TGTGCCAGCAGCCCCGGGACAGGGGGCGGAGGTTTGGGCACCGGGGAGCTGTTTTTT.

The CDR3 DNA sequence: TGTGCCAGCAGTTTGCCCCTAACGGGTGAAGCTTTCTTT. Protein product: CASSLPLTGEAFF. This chain joins TRBV12-3 or TRBV12-4 and TRBJ1-1, with D unresolved. V was cut by 3 bases and J by 7 bases, with 12 bases left in between. This CDR3 contains 13 residues.

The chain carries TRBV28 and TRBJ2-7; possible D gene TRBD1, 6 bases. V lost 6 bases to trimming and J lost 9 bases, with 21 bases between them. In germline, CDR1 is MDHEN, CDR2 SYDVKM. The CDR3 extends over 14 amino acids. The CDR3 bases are TGTGCCAGCAGCCTCAGGGGCTACCTACGAGTGCAGTACTTC. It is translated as CASSLRGYLRVQYF. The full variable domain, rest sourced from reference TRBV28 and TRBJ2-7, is DVKVTQSSRYLVKRTGEKVFLECVQDMDHENMFWYRQDPGLGLRLIYFSYDVKMKEKGDIPEGYSVSREKKERFSLILESASTNQTSMYLCASSLRGYLRVQYFGPGTRLTVT.

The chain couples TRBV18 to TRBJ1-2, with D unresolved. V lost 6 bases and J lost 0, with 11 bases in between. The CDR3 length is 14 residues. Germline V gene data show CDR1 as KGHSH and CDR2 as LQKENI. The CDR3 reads CASSSGRTNYGYTF. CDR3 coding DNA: TGTGCCAGCTCCAGCGGACGGACTAACTATGGCTACACCTTC.

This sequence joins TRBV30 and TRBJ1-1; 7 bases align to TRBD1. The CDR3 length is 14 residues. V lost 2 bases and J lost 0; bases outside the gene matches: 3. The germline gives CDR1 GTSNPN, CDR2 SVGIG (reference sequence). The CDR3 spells CAWSRTGVNTEAFF. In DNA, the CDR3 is TGTGCCTGGAGTCGGACAGGCGTGAACACTGAAGCTTTCTTT. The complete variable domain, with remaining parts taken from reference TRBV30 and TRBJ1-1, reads SQTIHQWPATLVQPVGSPLSLECTVEGTSNPNLYWYRQAAGRGLQLLFYSVGIGQISSEVPQNLSASRPQDRQFILSSKKLLLSDSGFYLCAWSRTGVNTEAFFGQGTRLTVV.

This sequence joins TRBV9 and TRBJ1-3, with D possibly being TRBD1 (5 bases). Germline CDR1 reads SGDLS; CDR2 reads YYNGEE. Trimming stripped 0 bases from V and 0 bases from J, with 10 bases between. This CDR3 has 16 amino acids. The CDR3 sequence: CASSVGRADSGNTIYF. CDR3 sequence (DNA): TGTGCCAGCAGCGTAGGCAGGGCCGACTCTGGAAACACCATATATTTT. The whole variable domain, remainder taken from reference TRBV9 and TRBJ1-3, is DSGVTQTPKHLITATGQRVTLRCSPRSGDLSVYWYQQSLDQGLQFLIQYYNGEERAKGNILERFSAQQFPDLHSELNLSSLELGDSALYFCASSVGRADSGNTIYFGEGSWLTVV.

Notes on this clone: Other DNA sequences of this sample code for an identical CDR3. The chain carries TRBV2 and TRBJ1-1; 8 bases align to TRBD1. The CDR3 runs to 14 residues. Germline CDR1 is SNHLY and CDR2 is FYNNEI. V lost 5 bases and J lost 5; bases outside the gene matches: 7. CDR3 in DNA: TGTGCCAGCAGTTTGACAGGGGTGGGGACTGAAGCTTTCTTT. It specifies CASSLTGVGTEAFF.

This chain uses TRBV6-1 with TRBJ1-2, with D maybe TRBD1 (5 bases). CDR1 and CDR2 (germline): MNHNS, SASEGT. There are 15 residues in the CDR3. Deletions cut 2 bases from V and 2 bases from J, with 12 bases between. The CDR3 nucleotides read TGTGCCAGCAGTGAACAGGCAGGGTTAAACTATGGCTACACCTTC. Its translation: CASSEQAGLNYGYTF.

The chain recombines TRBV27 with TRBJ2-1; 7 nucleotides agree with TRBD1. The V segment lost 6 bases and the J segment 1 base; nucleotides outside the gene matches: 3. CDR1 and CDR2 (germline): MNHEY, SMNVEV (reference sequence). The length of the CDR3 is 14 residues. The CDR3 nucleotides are TGTGCCAGCAGGGAACAGGGGTCCTACAATGAGCAGTTCTTC. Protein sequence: CASREQGSYNEQFF.

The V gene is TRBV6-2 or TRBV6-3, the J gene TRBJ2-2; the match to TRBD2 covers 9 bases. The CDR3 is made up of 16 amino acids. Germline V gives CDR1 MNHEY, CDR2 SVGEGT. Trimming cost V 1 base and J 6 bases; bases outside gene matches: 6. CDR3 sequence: CASSYFKAGGAGELFF. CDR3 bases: TGTGCCAGCAGTTACTTTAAAGCGGGAGGTGCCGGGGAGCTGTTTTTT.

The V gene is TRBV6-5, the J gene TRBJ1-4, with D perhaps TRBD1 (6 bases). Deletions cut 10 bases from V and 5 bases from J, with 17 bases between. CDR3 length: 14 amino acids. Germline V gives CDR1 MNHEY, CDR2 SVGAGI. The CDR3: CATAGGARNEKLFF. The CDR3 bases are TGTGCCACAGCGGGGGGGGCCCGGAATGAAAAACTGTTTTTT.

The DNA of the CDR3 is TGTGCCAGCAGCTTGGTACACAGGGCTCGGAGTCATGGCTACACCTTC. It translates to CASSLVHRARSHGYTF. This rearrangement joins TRBV5-4 to TRBJ1-2; D is possibly TRBD1 (6 bases). Germline CDR1 and CDR2: SGHNT and YYREEE (reference sequence). Deletions cut 0 bases from V and 6 bases from J, with 18 bases between. CDR3 size: 16 residues.